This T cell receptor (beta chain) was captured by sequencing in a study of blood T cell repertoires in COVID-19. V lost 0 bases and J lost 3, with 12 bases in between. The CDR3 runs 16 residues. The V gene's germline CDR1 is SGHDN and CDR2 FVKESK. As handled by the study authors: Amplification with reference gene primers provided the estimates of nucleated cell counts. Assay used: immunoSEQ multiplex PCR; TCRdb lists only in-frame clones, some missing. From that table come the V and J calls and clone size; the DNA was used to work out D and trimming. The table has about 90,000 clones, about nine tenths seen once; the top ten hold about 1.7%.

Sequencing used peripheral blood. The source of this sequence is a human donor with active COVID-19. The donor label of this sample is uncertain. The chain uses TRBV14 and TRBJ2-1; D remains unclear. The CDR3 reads CASSQDLGHRYNEQFF. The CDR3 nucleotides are TGTGCCAGCAGCCAAGATCTTGGCCACCGCTACAATGAGCAGTTCTTC.